What follows is one T cell receptor beta chain and its context. The antigen remains unidentified. This sample was included in a study of shared clonotypes between healthy human individuals. Study findings and constraints: It was observed that roughly 4.8% of naive CD4 clonotypes were shared across several donors. The sole specimen, blood, was sampled, and tissue repertoires likely differ.

V gave up 0 bases and J gave up 4 bases, with 15 bases separating them. The CDR3 has 16 residues. CDR1 MNHNY and CDR2 SVGAGI come from the germline V gene (reference sequence). The naive CD8 subset, CD45RO-negative cells positively selected for CCR7, excluded terminally differentiated effector memory CD45RA+ cells. Each donor was a Caucasian adult residing in Nashville, Tennessee. In the original workflow: Junction-only sequences without quality scores were provided by ImmunoSEQ, so filtering was different. TCRdb's table, derived via immunoSEQ multiplex PCR, lists solely in-frame clones and lacks some. The DNA was the basis for D and trimming; V, J and clone size are from that table. The profile shows 2 million or so clones, over 85% of them singletons.

Material: naive CD8+ T cells sorted from blood. This receptor was obtained from a man aged 18 to 30 in good health. The V and J genes are TRBV6-6 and TRBJ2-5; D unclear. DNA of the CDR3: TGTGCCAGCAGTTACTCGCGACCAACCGTGGTAGAGACCCAGTACTTC. Its translation is CASSYSRPTVVETQYF.